The rows below give T cell receptor beta chains drawn from one sample of a study of blood T cells in healthy people across ages. TCRdb independently ran MiXCR on the 5' RACE reads; one entry per CDR3 protein. The sample has approximately 700,000 distinct CDR3 sequences, approximately 30% seen once. What was sequenced was blood. These receptors were taken from a woman aged 80 or older in good health. The CDR3 runs from the conserved cysteine through the conserved F or W. The D gene is left open where the match is weak. The size of a clone is reported for some rows only, either as once, few or many, or as a class for expanded clones.

clone size	V gene	D gene	J gene	CDR3 protein	CDR3 DNA
many	TRBV12-3/TRBV12-4	TRBD2	TRBJ2-5	CASRGGAFETQYF	TGTGCCAGCCGCGGGGGGGCTTTTGAGACCCAGTACTTC
many	TRBV4-2	TRBD1	TRBJ2-7	CASSPTQDRVYEQYF	TGTGCCAGCAGCCCCACCCAGGACAGGGTCTACGAGCAGTACTTC
NA	TRBV27	NA	TRBJ2-7	CASSSSAEILTYEQYF	TGTGCCAGCAGTTCCTCCGCAGAGATACTGACCTACGAGCAGTACTTC
NA	TRBV6-6	NA	TRBJ1-5	CASMVANNQPQHF	TGTGCCAGCATGGTAGCAAACAATCAGCCCCAGCATTTT
many	TRBV20-1	NA	TRBJ2-3	CSASRLDRDTQYF	TGCAGTGCTAGCCGACTGGATAGAGATACGCAGTATTTT
many	TRBV4-2	NA	TRBJ2-3	CASSPSSGGGPSDTQYF	TGTGCCAGCAGCCCGTCGTCTGGGGGGGGGCCCTCAGATACGCAGTATTTT
NA	TRBV6-4	TRBD1	TRBJ1-4	CASIHEGTGQTNEKLFF	TGTGCCAGCATCCACGAGGGGACAGGGCAAACTAATGAAAAACTGTTTTTT
NA	TRBV2	NA	TRBJ1-1	CASSESRSSGGESFF	TGTGCCAGCAGTGAATCAAGGAGTTCGGGGGGCGAGTCTTTCTTT
NA	TRBV5-1	NA	TRBJ2-5	CASRSDGGSQETQYF	TGCGCCAGCAGGTCCGACGGGGGCAGCCAAGAGACCCAGTACTTC
many	TRBV7-8	NA	TRBJ1-5	CASSFRGDQPQHF	TGTGCCAGCAGCTTCCGGGGGGATCAGCCCCAGCATTTT
NA	TRBV13	TRBD2	TRBJ2-7	CASSFGGLAGGYEQYF	TGTGCCAGCAGCTTTGGGGGACTAGCGGGAGGTTACGAGCAGTACTTC
once	TRBV7-9	NA	TRBJ2-5	CASSLVGDRQETQYF	TGTGCCAGCAGCTTAGTCGGGGATAGACAAGAGACCCAGTACTTC